Shown below are 17 T cell receptor beta chains from a single sample sequenced in a study of T cell responses to AZD1222 COVID-19 vaccine. The data were produced by immunoSEQ multiplex PCR, yet TCRdb's version contains in-frame clones alone and is incomplete. The sample includes roughly 170,000 clones, 90% of them seen just once. Here the sequenced sample was peripheral blood, taken on day 0 of AZD1222 vaccination. The receptors were sampled from an adult in good health.

The chain links TRBV7-3 to TRBJ2-1, with 7 bases identical to TRBD2. With 2 bases clipped from V and 9 bases from J, the junction kept 4 bases outside the gene matches. The CDR3 spans 13 residues. Germline CDR1 is SGHTA and CDR2 is FQGTGA. CDR3 in amino acids: CASSLGSSGEQFF. CDR3 in DNA: TGTGCCAGCAGCTTAGGTTCTAGCGGTGAGCAGTTCTTC.

The chain recombines TRBV11-1 with TRBJ1-1; 8 bases agree with TRBD1. The junction had 14 bases not matched to a gene; V was cut back by 6 bases and J by 5 bases. The CDR3 is 16 residues long. CDR1 SGHAT and CDR2 FQDESV come from the germline V gene (reference sequence). The CDR3: CASSPRQGTPWTEAFF. DNA for the CDR3: TGTGCCAGCAGTCCTCGACAGGGGACCCCGTGGACTGAAGCTTTCTTT.

This clone was detected only once. The chain employs TRBV4-2 and TRBJ2-3, with unresolved D. Germline assignment: CDR1 LGHNA and CDR2 YNFKEQ. Trimming took off 0 bases at V and 5 bases at J, with 3 bases between the two ends. The length of the CDR3 is 12 residues. CDR3 in amino acids: CASSQDRDTQYF. As DNA, the CDR3 is TGTGCCAGCAGCCAAGATCGAGATACGCAGTATTTT.

This rearrangement joins TRBV2 to TRBJ2-1; TRBD2 is a possible D gene (5 bases). V was cut by 7 bases and J by 3 bases, with 16 bases left in between. There are 15 residues in the CDR3. Germline CDR1 SNHLY, CDR2 FYNNEI. CDR3 in amino acids: CASTSGSGSYNEQFF. The CDR3 DNA reads TGTGCCAGCACCTCCGGTAGTGGGAGCTACAATGAGCAGTTCTTC.

The chain links TRBV30 to TRBJ1-2; 8 bases map to TRBD1. Trimming removed 3 bases from V and 7 bases from J; junction bases left unmatched: 4. Looked up from germline, CDR1 is GTSNPN and CDR2 is SVGIG (reference sequence). The CDR3 covers 12 residues. The CDR3: CAWRNDRGGYTF. Written as DNA, the CDR3 is TGTGCCTGGAGAAACGACAGGGGTGGCTACACCTTC. The variable domain in full, with the rest retrieved from reference TRBV30 and TRBJ1-2, is SQTIHQWPATLVQPVGSPLSLECTVEGTSNPNLYWYRQAAGRGLQLLFYSVGIGQISSEVPQNLSASRPQDRQFILSSKKLLLSDSGFYLCAWRNDRGGYTFGSGTRLTVV.

The chain has TRBV27 and TRBJ2-5; D is undetermined. The germline V and J ends were trimmed by 5 bases and 0 bases, with 7 bases remaining between them. The CDR3 loop spans 13 amino acids. CDR1 and CDR2 from the germline V gene are MNHEY and SMNVEV (reference sequence). CDR3: CASSLKYQETQYF. CDR3 coding DNA: TGTGCCAGCAGTCTAAAGTACCAAGAGACCCAGTACTTC.

The chain uses TRBV12-3 or TRBV12-4 and TRBJ1-1; D gene unclear. V lost 3 bases to trimming and J lost 1 base, with 6 bases between them. This CDR3 is 13 amino acids long. The CDR3 DNA reads as TGTGCCAGCAGTTTGACCTCGAACACTGAAGCTTTCTTT. Encoded protein: CASSLTSNTEAFF.

This sequence joins TRBV19 and TRBJ2-2; 10 bases are a match to TRBD1. CDR3 length: 15 residues. Germline-derived CDR1 and CDR2 are LNHDA and SQIVND (reference sequence). The trim removed 4 bases at V and 6 bases at J, leaving 5 bases unmatched. The CDR3 region is CASSNRDRGAGELFF. For the CDR3, the DNA is TGTGCCAGTAGTAACCGGGACAGGGGTGCCGGGGAGCTGTTTTTT.

The chain employs TRBV4-2 and TRBJ2-2; TRBD2 agrees at 10 bases. The V segment lost 2 bases and the J segment 7 bases; nucleotides outside the gene matches: 7. Germline loops: CDR1 LGHNA, CDR2 YNFKEQ. This CDR3 contains 16 residues. The CDR3 coding sequence is TGTGCCAGCAGCCAAAGAAGCGGGGGGGCCGTCGGGGAGCTGTTTTTT. Its protein is CASSQRSGGAVGELFF.

The chain combines TRBV12-3 or TRBV12-4 with TRBJ2-5, with a weak D call TRBD1 (5 bases). Trimming removed 0 bases at V and 7 bases at J, with 9 bases between. The CDR3 consists of 13 residues. As DNA, the CDR3 is TGTGCCAGCAGTTTAGCGGGGCCCCGGACCCAGTACTTC. It yields the protein CASSLAGPRTQYF.

V is TRBV7-8 and J is TRBJ1-5; D remains ambiguous. CDR1 SGHVS and CDR2 FQNEAQ come from the germline V gene. CDR3 length: 14 amino acids. V was cut by 1 base and J by 4 bases, with 8 bases left in between. The CDR3 nucleotides are TGTGCCAGCAGCTTAGAGGCGATGAATCAGCCCCAGCATTTT. Translating it yields CASSLEAMNQPQHF.

V and J are TRBV7-9 and TRBJ2-1; D is undetermined. CDR1 and CDR2 from the germline V gene are SEHNR and FQNEAQ (reference sequence). The CDR3 totals 14 residues. Trimming cost V 1 base and J 13 bases, with 17 bases left between them. CDR3 loop: CASSLDMGSGSQFF. In DNA, the CDR3 is TGTGCCAGCAGCTTAGATATGGGTAGTGGTAGTCAGTTCTTC.

V and J are TRBV3-1 (or the pseudogene TRBV3-2) and TRBJ1-5; no definite D call. Germline assignment: CDR1 LGHDT and CDR2 YNNKEL (reference sequence). There are 15 residues in the CDR3. Trimming cost V 0 bases and J 4 bases, with 10 bases left between them. The CDR3 DNA reads as TGTGCCAGCAGCCAAGACGGGCAGAGTAATCAGCCCCAGCATTTT. Residues: CASSQDGQSNQPQHF.

The chain combines TRBV11-2 with TRBJ1-1; D gene unclear. The CDR3 has 16 amino acids. V shed 5 bases and J shed 1 base, with 17 bases lying between them. CDR1 and CDR2 from the germline V gene are SGHAT and FQNNGV. DNA for the CDR3: TGTGCCAGCAGCAAACAATTGGGGTTTGGGAACACTGAAGCTTTCTTT. It specifies CASSKQLGFGNTEAFF.

The chain combines TRBV19 with TRBJ1-2; TRBD1 might be the D (5 bases). Germline V gene sequence: CDR1 LNHDA, CDR2 SQIVND (reference sequence). Trimming left V 10 bases short and J 4 bases short, with 10 bases between. The CDR3 consists of 11 residues. CDR3 sequence: CATQGVYGYTF. CDR3 DNA: TGTGCCACGCAGGGCGTCTATGGCTACACCTTC. The full variable domain, with the rest looked up from reference TRBV19 and TRBJ1-2, is DGGITQSPKYLFRKEGQNVTLSCEQNLNHDAMYWYRQDPGQGLRLIYYSQIVNDFQKGDIAEGYSVSREKKESFPLTVTSAQKNPTAFYLCATQGVYGYTFGSGTRLTVV.

The V call is TRBV6-5, the J call TRBJ2-1; D perhaps matches TRBD1 (6 bases). The V end was cut by 3 bases, the J end by 4 bases, with 13 bases between. The CDR3 runs 15 residues. Germline V gene sequence: CDR1 MNHEY, CDR2 SVGAGI. CDR3 residues: CASSYGKGVYNEQFF. CDR3 coding DNA: TGTGCCAGCAGTTATGGGAAGGGGGTTTACAATGAGCAGTTCTTC.

V is TRBV4-1 and J is TRBJ2-7; weak D call: TRBD1 (5 bases). Between the trimmed V and J ends, which lost 1 base and 1 base, there was a span of 11 bases. The germline gives CDR1 MGHRA, CDR2 YSYEKL. CDR3 length: 15 amino acids. CDR3 sequence reads: CASSQVEQASYEQYF. CDR3 DNA: TGCGCCAGCAGCCAAGTGGAACAGGCTTCCTACGAGCAGTACTTC.